The 3 T cell receptor beta chains presented below share a single source sample, sequenced in a study of beta chain features in type 1 diabetes (dated by TCRdb to the late 2010s). The receptor library was made with the immunoSEQ multiplex PCR assay. The entire amount of isolated RNA was reverse transcribed using the High Capacity cDNA Reverse Transcription Kit, so the sequenced TCRB transcripts were expressed ones. Here the immuneACCESS table is served through TCRdb, limited to in-frame sequences with V and J called. Missing clones are a known gap in these copies; in checked studies unresolved V genes cover under half, and the rest lacks a known reason. This sample gives 350,000 to 450,000 clones in total; 11% to 15% of them show up just once. Around 0.035% of the sample is held by the ten biggest clonotypes. The sample comprised naive CD4+ T cells from blood. This specimen's cell subset or site label, per the study, means: true naive CD4+ T cells. These TCRs come from a man aged 30-40 years in good health.

The V gene is TRBV9, the J gene TRBJ2-5; 7 bases align to TRBD1. Germline CDR1 reads SGDLS; CDR2 reads YYNGEE. The CDR3 has 15 amino acids. V lost 4 bases, J lost 5 bases, and 11 bases stayed unmatched. The DNA of the CDR3 is TGTGCCAGCAGCTCATGGACAGGTGATCTCGAGACCCAGTACTTC. Residues: CASSSWTGDLETQYF.

The genes are TRBV5-1 and TRBJ2-4; maybe TRBD2 (6 bases). V dropped 0 bases and J dropped 6 bases, with 16 bases sitting between them. The CDR3 loop spans 16 amino acids. Germline CDR1 and CDR2: SGHRS and YFSETQ. CDR3: CASSLEASRESNIQYF. CDR3 DNA: TGCGCCAGCAGCTTGGAGGCCTCGCGGGAATCAAACATTCAGTACTTC.

CDR3 residues: CASSQSQGKNEKLFF. In DNA form, the CDR3 reads TGCGCCAGCAGCCAATCACAGGGGAAAAACGAAAAACTGTTTTTT. The chain uses TRBV4-1 and TRBJ1-4; TRBD1 agrees at 7 bases. CDR1 MGHRA and CDR2 YSYEKL come from the germline V gene. The junction had 8 bases not matched to a gene; V was cut back by 2 bases and J by 8 bases. The CDR3 is made up of 15 amino acids.